The 20 T cell receptor beta chains reported below all come from one sample, sequenced in a study of tumor-infiltrating lymphocytes in primary liver carcinoma. It was unsorted whole blood that yielded blood RNA, and germline DNA was also extracted. Making TCR beta cDNA involved approximately 530 ng total RNA and a constant-region primer. Construction of TCR beta libraries relied on three successive nested multiplex PCR rounds employing slightly modified ARM-PCR. Researchers ran the first two PCR rounds for roughly 11 cycles each with TRBV1-TRBV30 forward primers and a C-beta reverse primer. Each CDR3 protein is one row after TCRdb ran MiXCR on the multiplex PCR reads. Of approximately 330,000 distinct CDR3 sequences listed, about 65% are singletons. Specimen: peripheral blood. Receptors originate from a man aged 35-49 years with primary liver carcinoma and hepatitis B virus infection.

As regards this clonotype: A much larger clone differs from this one at a single base, so this may be a read error. As the CDR3 is not closed by the conserved phenylalanine or tryptophan, this likely results from a read error. The chain couples TRBV10-2 to TRBJ2-5; 11 nucleotides match TRBD2. Germline assignment: CDR1 WSHSY and CDR2 SAAADI. The CDR3 covers 15 residues. V was pared by 6 bases and J by 0 bases, with 3 bases of the junction left unmatched. This CDR3 reads CASRTSGKYQETQYY. The CDR3 DNA is TGCGCCAGCAGGACTAGCGGGAAGTACCAAGAGACCCAGTACTAC.

With regard to this clonotype: A read error is possible here, since a much larger clone lies one base away. No conserved phenylalanine or tryptophan is present at the end of the CDR3, so a read error is the likely explanation. The genes are TRBV6-6 and TRBJ2-7; a weak D match, TRBD1 (5 bases). The germline V and J ends were trimmed by 3 bases and 2 bases, with 20 bases remaining between them. Germline assignment: CDR1 MNHNY and CDR2 SVGAGI (reference sequence). The CDR3 length is 17 residues. The CDR3 reads CASSYLGHTYRPYEQYS. DNA of the CDR3: TGTGCCAGCAGTTATCTCGGACACACCTACCGACCCTACGAGCAGTACTCC.

The chain links TRBV30 to TRBJ2-5; 10 nucleotides align to TRBD2. With V trimmed by 2 bases and J by 5 bases, 14 bases remained unmatched. This CDR3 comprises 17 residues. The germline V gene has CDR1 GTSNPN and CDR2 SVGIG (reference sequence). CDR3 sequence reads: CAWSRASGSRVRETQYF. In DNA, the CDR3 is TGTGCCTGGAGTAGGGCTAGCGGGAGCAGGGTGAGGGAGACCCAGTACTTC. Supplemented by reference TRBV30 and TRBJ2-5, the full variable domain reads SQTIHQWPATLVQPVGSPLSLECTVEGTSNPNLYWYRQAAGRGLQLLFYSVGIGQISSEVPQNLSASRPQDRQFILSSKKLLLSDSGFYLCAWSRASGSRVRETQYFGPGTRLLVL.

This clonotype was seen a few times. Its ends do not fully match the called genes, so a read error is possible. The J gene is TRBJ2-7, the V gene TRBV5-6; maybe TRBD1 (5 bases). Germline V CDR1 and CDR2: SGHDT, YYEEEE. The CDR3 sequence is 13 residues long. CDR3 amino acids: CAGSYQGSYEQYF. The CDR3 DNA follows: TGTGCCGGCAGCTATCAGGGCTCCTACGAGCAGTACTTC.

Remarks on this clonotype: Mismatch with germline at one junction end may stem from a read error. V is TRBV11-2 and J is TRBJ2-5, with 10 bases aligning to TRBD2. The CDR3 sequence is 13 residues long. CDR1 and CDR2 from the germline V gene are SGHAT and FQNNGV. CDR3: CASRNSGRQTRYF. CDR3 sequence (DNA): TGTGCTAGCAGAAATAGCGGGAGGCAGACCCGGTACTTC. The complete variable domain, with remaining parts taken from reference TRBV11-2 and TRBJ2-5, reads EAGVAQSPRYKIIEKRQSVAFWCNPISGHATLYWYQQILGQGPKLLIQFQNNGVVDDSQLPKDRFSAERLKGVDSTLKIQPAKLEDSAVYLCASRNSGRQTRYFGPGTRLLVL.

For this clonotype: The conserved phenylalanine or tryptophan is not found at the CDR3 terminus, so this likely reflects a read error. This chain connects TRBV12-3 or TRBV12-4 to TRBJ2-5; possibly TRBD2 for D (6 bases). Between the trimmed V and J ends, which lost 9 bases and 1 base, there was a span of 15 bases. The CDR3 length is 14 residues. In DNA, the CDR3 is TGTGCCAGTAGGACCGGGACTGTCCAAGAGACCCAGTACTCC. This gives the protein CASRTGTVQETQYS.

On this clonotype: A much larger clone lies one base from this, so it may be a read error. The chain combines TRBV6-5 with TRBJ2-6; TRBD1 agrees at 7 bases. The CDR3 length is 18 residues. CDR1 MNHEY and CDR2 SVGAGI come from the germline V gene. Here the CDR3 DNA reads TGTGCCAGCAGTTACGACAGGGTCCCTTCCTCTGTGGCCAACGTCCTGACTTTC. Amino acid sequence: CASSYDRVPSSVANVLTF.

As for this clonotype: This may be a read error: a much more frequent sequence differs by one nucleotide. V is TRBV12-3 or TRBV12-4 and J is TRBJ2-3, with D possibly being TRBD1 (5 bases). This CDR3 is 15 amino acids long. In DNA form, the CDR3 reads TGTGCCAGCAGATACCGACAGCTTCGGGCAGATAAGCAGTATTTT. This encodes CASRYRQLRADKQYF.

Of note for this clonotype: A read error may produce the germline difference seen at one junction end. The V and J genes are TRBV6-6 and TRBJ2-1; 12 nucleotides match TRBD2. CDR1 MNHNY and CDR2 SVGAGI come from the germline V gene (reference sequence). The length of the CDR3 is 16 residues. CDR3 bases: TGTACCAGCAGTCTTACTAGCGGGAGGTTCTACAATGAGCAGTTCTTC. As protein: CTSSLTSGRFYNEQFF.

With regard to this clonotype: An end of the junction differs from the germline gene, which may be a read error. This chain connects TRBV10-3 to TRBJ2-1; tentatively, D is TRBD1 or TRBD2 (5 bases each). The length of the CDR3 is 12 residues. The germline V gene has CDR1 ENHRY and CDR2 SYGVKD. CDR3 sequence (DNA): TGTGCCATCAATCAGGGAAGGGACGAGCAGCTCTTC. Encoded protein: CAINQGRDEQLF.

In regard to this clonotype: A much larger clone sits a single nucleotide away, making a read error possible. The V call is TRBV6-6, the J call TRBJ2-4; TRBD1 or TRBD2 may be the D gene (6 bases each). There are 14 residues in the CDR3. Germline CDR1 is MNHNY and CDR2 is SVGAGI (reference sequence). V was trimmed by 6 bases and J by 5 bases, leaving 14 bases between them. The CDR3 reads CASRLPEGENIQYF. CDR3 in DNA: TGTGCCAGCAGACTTCCGGAGGGGGAAAACATTCAGTACTTC.

CDR3 in amino acids: CASSNGGPGETQYF. Written as DNA, the CDR3 is TGTGCCAGCAGTAACGGGGGGCCTGGCGAGACCCAGTACTTC. The J gene is TRBJ2-5, the V gene TRBV6-2 or TRBV6-3, with a weak D call TRBD2 (7 bases). Per the germline V gene, CDR1 is MNHEY and CDR2 is SVGEGT. V was shortened by 5 bases and J by 5 bases, with 15 bases between the two germline ends. The CDR3 spans 14 residues.

Notes on this clonotype: As the CDR3 is not closed by the conserved phenylalanine or tryptophan, this likely results from a read error. This chain joins TRBV11-1 and TRBJ2-1, with D uncertain. There are 12 residues in the CDR3. The germline V gene encodes CDR1 SGHAT and CDR2 FQDESV (reference sequence). V was trimmed by 3 bases and J by 10 bases, leaving 10 bases between them. This CDR3 is CASSFTSGEQFS. In nucleotides, the CDR3 is TGTGCCAGCAGCTTCACGAGTGGGGAGCAGTTCTCC.

This clonotype occurred many times. V gene TRBV4-2 combines with J gene TRBJ1-5; no firm D call. CDR3 size: 14 residues. Trimming shortened V by 1 base and J by 5 bases, and 9 bases separated the two germline ends. The germline gives CDR1 LGHNA, CDR2 YNFKEQ. The DNA of the CDR3 is TGTGCCAGCAGCCAAGCGCTAGGTGATCAGCCCCAGCATTTT. Translation: CASSQALGDQPQHF.

V is TRBV5-1 and J is TRBJ2-1; 8 bases are shared with TRBD1. The CDR3 loop spans 16 amino acids. V lost 2 bases to trimming and J lost 0 bases; unmatched junction nucleotides: 4. CDR1 SGHRS and CDR2 YFSETQ come from the germline V gene. The CDR3, as DNA: TGCGCCAGCAGCTTTTTCGGGACAGGCTCCTACAATGAGCAGTTCTTC. Translating gives CASSFFGTGSYNEQFF.

Concerning this clonotype: No conserved phenylalanine or tryptophan ends this CDR3, so it is likely a read error. The rearrangement links TRBV11-2 to TRBJ2-7; D uncertain. CDR3 length: 14 amino acids. V dropped 4 bases and J dropped 4 bases, with 14 bases sitting between them. CDR1 SGHAT and CDR2 FQNNGV come from the germline V gene. The CDR3, as DNA: TGTGCCAGCAGCTCTGGCGGTAGTGGATACGAGCAGTACCTC. It encodes CASSSGGSGYEQYL.

The rearrangement links TRBV28 to TRBJ2-2; possible D gene TRBD1, 6 bases. CDR3 size: 15 residues. The germline V gene encodes CDR1 MDHEN and CDR2 SYDVKM. V was cut by 3 bases and J by 3 bases, with 11 bases left in between. CDR3 sequence: CASSFWAGDTGELFF. The CDR3 nucleotides are TGTGCCAGCAGTTTTTGGGCAGGGGACACCGGGGAGCTGTTTTTT.

A note on this clonotype: At one boundary the junction diverges from the germline segment, which might be a read error. The rearrangement joins TRBV11-2 to TRBJ2-3; 7 bases fit TRBD1. The CDR3 sequence is 12 residues long. Germline V CDR1 and CDR2: SGHAT, FQNNGV. The CDR3 is CASSSEQGMQYF. The CDR3, as DNA: TGTGCTAGCAGCTCCGAACAGGGGATGCAGTATTTT.

The J gene is TRBJ2-1, the V gene TRBV5-1; D may match TRBD1 or TRBD2 (5 bases each). Germline V CDR1 and CDR2: SGHRS, YFSETQ. The CDR3 length is 14 residues. V lost 3 bases and J lost 5, with 12 bases in between. CDR3 coding DNA: TGCGCCAGCAGCTGGAAGGGACCAAACAATGAGCAGTTCTTC. Translation gives CASSWKGPNNEQFF.

In the case of this clonotype: At one end, the junction sequence differs from germline, possibly due to a read error. J is TRBJ2-1 and V is TRBV11-2; 11 bases are a match to TRBD2. Germline CDR1 reads SGHAT; CDR2 reads FQNNGV. The CDR3 consists of 16 residues. CDR3 region: CASSLAGLAGEGERFF. The CDR3 DNA reads TGTGCCAGCAGCTTAGCCGGACTAGCGGGCGAGGGGGAGCGGTTCTTC. The whole variable domain, remainder taken from reference TRBV11-2 and TRBJ2-1, is EAGVAQSPRYKIIEKRQSVAFWCNPISGHATLYWYQQILGQGPKLLIQFQNNGVVDDSQLPKDRFSAERLKGVDSTLKIQPAKLEDSAVYLCASSLAGLAGEGERFFGPGTRLTVL.